These 11 T cell receptor beta chains came from one sample sequenced in a study (dated by TCRdb to 2015 to 2016). Libraries were made using RT-PCR. Sequencing was carried out with an Illumina MiSeq. In-frame beta chains were kept once TCRdb had trimmed the public reads at Q25 with fastp and called clones with MiXCR. Records with the same CDR3 protein are collapsed into one entry carrying the most frequent genes and DNA. The sample contains about 680,000 distinct CDR3 sequences, approximately 14% of them found a single time. 3.6% of the sample belongs to the ten largest clones. Sequencing was done on a sample of memory CD4+ T cells from blood. The receptors were sampled from a female donor in good health, serving as a healthy control.

At least ten counts were recorded for this clonotype. CDR3 nucleotide sequence: TGCAGTGCTAGTCCAGGGGGGACCTACGAGCAGTACTTC. This gives the protein CSASPGGTYEQYF. The genes are TRBV20-1 and TRBJ2-7; a possible D gene is TRBD1 (7 bases). This CDR3 is 13 amino acids long. CDR1 is DFQATT, CDR2 SNEGSKA, per germline (reference sequence). Trimming took off 3 bases at V and 2 bases at J, with 11 bases between the two ends.

This clonotype came up a few times. The V call is TRBV20-1, the J call TRBJ2-7, with 8 bases identical to TRBD2. There are 15 residues in the CDR3. Looked up from germline, CDR1 is DFQATT and CDR2 is SNEGSKA (reference sequence). V was pared by 0 bases and J by 0 bases, with 4 bases of the junction left unmatched. This CDR3 is CSARDSGRDSYEQYF. The CDR3 nucleotides are TGCAGTGCTAGAGACAGCGGGAGAGACTCCTACGAGCAGTACTTC.

This clonotype was seen many times. The chain recombines TRBV5-1 with TRBJ2-1, with 10 bases aligning to TRBD1. This CDR3 contains 14 residues. Trimming took 0 bases from V and 9 from J; bases not matched to a gene: 3. Germline loops: CDR1 SGHRS, CDR2 YFSETQ. As DNA, the CDR3 is TGCGCCAGCAGCTTGGCCGGGACAGGGGCTGAGCAGTTCTTC. Translated: CASSLAGTGAEQFF.

This clonotype has a handful of counts. The chain is built from TRBV5-1 and TRBJ2-1; 9 bases line up with TRBD2. Germline loops: CDR1 SGHRS, CDR2 YFSETQ. With 3 bases clipped from V and 8 bases from J, the junction kept 12 bases outside the gene matches. This CDR3 has 16 amino acids. Written as DNA, the CDR3 is TGCGCCAGCAGCTCAGTTCCGGGACTAGCTGGCGATGAGCAGTTCTTC. This translates into CASSSVPGLAGDEQFF.

This chain uses TRBV5-1 with TRBJ2-1, with D possibly matching TRBD1 (5 bases). This CDR3 comprises 13 residues. Trimming took 0 bases from V and 5 from J, leaving 6 bases between them. Germline-derived CDR1 and CDR2 are SGHRS and YFSETQ. The DNA for the CDR3 is TGCGCCAGCAGCTTGGTACAGGACAATGAGCAGTTCTTC. Translated, it gives CASSLVQDNEQFF.

The sample holds many counts of this clonotype. V and J are TRBV6-6 and TRBJ2-2; D possibly matches TRBD1 or TRBD2 (6 bases each). Germline V gene data show CDR1 as MNHNY and CDR2 as SVGAGI (reference sequence). The CDR3 has 14 residues. Between the trimmed V and J ends, which lost 7 bases and 2 bases, there was a span of 11 bases. The CDR3 region is CASNRDLNTGELFF. DNA of the CDR3: TGTGCCAGCAACAGGGACTTAAACACCGGGGAGCTGTTTTTT.

This chain links TRBV7-3 with TRBJ2-1; 9 bases are a match to TRBD1. This CDR3 region has 14 residues. Germline-derived CDR1 and CDR2 are SGHTA and FQGTGA. J gave up 6 bases and V 3 bases, and 3 bases lay outside the gene matches. The CDR3 here is CASSLGQGFNEQFF. CDR3 in DNA: TGTGCCAGCAGCTTGGGACAGGGTTTCAATGAGCAGTTCTTC.

The gene calls are TRBV6-5 and TRBJ1-1; D possibly corresponds to TRBD1 (5 bases). Trimming took 2 bases from V and 0 from J, leaving 10 bases between them. Per the germline V gene, CDR1 is MNHEY and CDR2 is SVGAGI. This CDR3 is built from 15 residues. CDR3 protein: CASSYAETVNTEAFF. Here the CDR3 DNA reads TGTGCCAGCAGTTACGCCGAGACAGTGAACACTGAAGCTTTCTTT.

The rearrangement joins TRBV29-1 to TRBJ2-2; D gene unclear. The CDR3 sequence is 14 residues long. Trimming pared 7 bases from V and 1 base from J, leaving 13 bases between. From germline, CDR1 is SQVTM and CDR2 ANQGSEA. CDR3 sequence reads: CSAIIIQNTGELFF. The CDR3 DNA is TGCAGCGCCATAATTATACAGAACACCGGGGAGCTGTTTTTT.

This clonotype was counted many times. The J gene is TRBJ1-5, the V gene TRBV27; 12 nucleotides agree with TRBD1. Germline values: CDR1 MNHEY, CDR2 SMNVEV (reference sequence). This CDR3 comprises 17 residues. V dropped 0 bases and J dropped 7; count of bases not matched to a gene: 7. The CDR3 bases are TGTGCCAGCAGTTTATCCGGGACAGGGGGCGCCGGGCAGCCCCAGCATTTT. Its protein product is CASSLSGTGGAGQPQHF.

The chain has TRBV5-1 and TRBJ2-5, with D tentatively TRBD1 or TRBD2 (5 bases each). CDR3 length equals 14 residues. Germline V gene data show CDR1 as SGHRS and CDR2 as YFSETQ. V dropped 4 bases and J dropped 1 base, with 11 bases sitting between them. CDR3 region: CASSATGTQETQYF. The CDR3 DNA reads as TGCGCCAGCAGCGCCACCGGGACCCAAGAGACCCAGTACTTC. Filled out from reference TRBV5-1 and TRBJ2-5, the complete variable domain reads KAGVTQTPRYLIKTRGQQVTLSCSPISGHRSVSWYQQTPGQGLQFLFEYFSETQRNKGNFPGRFSGRQFSNSRSEMNVSTLELGDSALYLCASSATGTQETQYFGPGTRLLVL.